A single sample is the source of the 18 T cell receptor beta chains below, sequenced in a study of blood T cell repertoires in COVID-19. TCRdb's table, derived via immunoSEQ multiplex PCR, lists solely in-frame clones and lacks some. The sample has approximately 670,000 clones, approximately 90% seen once. Sequenced: peripheral blood. The source is a woman aged 18-29 years with acute or convalescent COVID-19.

This chain joins TRBV3-1 (or the pseudogene TRBV3-2) and TRBJ1-2; 9 bases align to TRBD1. Germline CDR1 LGHDT, CDR2 YNNKEL (reference sequence). The V and J ends lost 1 base and 3 bases, in that order; junction bases with no gene match: 3. The CDR3 consists of 15 residues. The CDR3 spells CASSQGQGDHYGYTF. DNA for the CDR3: TGTGCCAGCAGCCAAGGACAGGGGGATCACTATGGCTACACCTTC.

This chain joins TRBV15 and TRBJ2-7; D might be TRBD1 (5 bases). The CDR3 spans 12 residues. The germline CDR1 and CDR2 sequences are LNHNV and YYDKDF (reference sequence). Trimming took off 6 bases at V and 4 bases at J, with 10 bases between the two ends. For the CDR3, the DNA is TGTGCCACCAGAAAGGGGTATTACGAGCAGTACTTC. This sequence encodes CATRKGYYEQYF.

The chain is built from TRBV4-1 and TRBJ1-1; no reliable D call. This CDR3 spans 18 amino acids. V was cut by 0 bases and J by 0 bases, with 17 bases left in between. Germline loops: CDR1 MGHRA, CDR2 YSYEKL. CDR3 coding DNA: TGCGCCAGCAGCCAAGATATCGAACGGGAGGCCTTGAACACTGAAGCTTTCTTT. It specifies CASSQDIEREALNTEAFF.

The table lists this clone with a count of one. This sequence joins TRBV6-6 and TRBJ1-4, with 10 positions matching TRBD1. V was clipped by 2 bases and J by 7 bases; unmatched bases: 7. The CDR3 contains 16 residues. Germline assignment: CDR1 MNHNY and CDR2 SVGAGI (reference sequence). For the CDR3, the DNA is TGTGCCAGCAGTTACGGGACAGGGGTGGTGACTGAAAAACTGTTTTTT. This translates into CASSYGTGVVTEKLFF.

J is TRBJ2-7 and V is TRBV15; weak D call: TRBD1 (6 bases). CDR1 LNHNV and CDR2 YYDKDF come from the germline V gene (reference sequence). The CDR3 runs 17 residues. Trimming took off 0 bases at V and 3 bases at J, with 18 bases between the two ends. CDR3 sequence reads: CATSRDQGQGIVYEQYF. Written as DNA, the CDR3 is TGTGCCACCAGCAGAGATCAGGGGCAGGGAATCGTCTACGAGCAGTACTTC.

This chain links TRBV27 with TRBJ2-7; 8 bases are a match to TRBD1. The germline V gene encodes CDR1 MNHEY and CDR2 SMNVEV (reference sequence). The trim removed 6 bases at V and 3 bases at J, leaving 7 bases unmatched. The CDR3 has 14 amino acids. CDR3 in amino acids: CASRASGQVYEQYF. CDR3 DNA sequence: TGTGCCAGCAGAGCCTCGGGACAGGTCTACGAGCAGTACTTC.

The chain has TRBV3-1 (or the pseudogene TRBV3-2) and TRBJ2-5; 7 bases are shared with TRBD2. CDR3 length equals 13 residues. The V and J ends lost 7 bases and 11 bases, in that order; junction bases with no gene match: 13. Germline lookup yields CDR1 LGHDT and CDR2 YNNKEL (reference sequence). The CDR3 DNA sequence: TGTGCCAGCACCCTGGGAGGTGGGGGGGATCAGTACTTC. As protein: CASTLGGGGDQYF.

This chain connects TRBV7-9 to TRBJ2-3; D possibly corresponds to TRBD1 (6 bases). CDR1 and CDR2 (germline): SEHNR, FQNEAQ (reference sequence). With 2 bases removed from V and 0 bases from J, the gap between germline ends came to 12 bases. The CDR3 loop spans 16 amino acids. CDR3 sequence (DNA): TGTGCCAGCAGCTTAAGAGGACAGTTTAGCACAGATACGCAGTATTTT. Its protein is CASSLRGQFSTDTQYF.

The chain uses TRBV6-2 or TRBV6-3 and TRBJ1-3; the match to TRBD1 covers 7 bases. V was pared by 5 bases and J by 0 bases, with 13 bases of the junction left unmatched. This CDR3 is built from 18 residues. Germline V CDR1 and CDR2: MNHEY, SVGEGT. The CDR3, as DNA: TGTGCCAGCAGTCCCCGGGACAGCTTCCGCCGCTCTGGAAACACCATATATTTT. Its protein is CASSPRDSFRRSGNTIYF.

The genes are TRBV11-2 and TRBJ1-2; weak D call: TRBD1 (5 bases). This CDR3 comprises 16 residues. V lost 4 bases, J lost 2 bases, and 17 bases lay in between. Germline V CDR1 and CDR2: SGHAT, FQNNGV. CDR3 bases: TGTGCCAGCAGCTCCGGGGGGGTGGGATCAAACTATGGCTACACCTTC. Encoded protein: CASSSGGVGSNYGYTF. The whole variable domain, remainder taken from reference TRBV11-2 and TRBJ1-2, is EAGVAQSPRYKIIEKRQSVAFWCNPISGHATLYWYQQILGQGPKLLIQFQNNGVVDDSQLPKDRFSAERLKGVDSTLKIQPAKLEDSAVYLCASSSGGVGSNYGYTFGSGTRLTVV.

The J gene is TRBJ2-2, the V gene TRBV4-3, with TRBD1 matching 8 bases. Germline V CDR1 and CDR2: LGHNA, YSLEER. The length of the CDR3 is 17 residues. Losses at the gene ends were 0 bases for V and 5 bases for J; bases not matched to a gene: 8. CDR3 region: CASSQDWADRVTGELFF. CDR3 coding DNA: TGCGCCAGCAGCCAAGATTGGGCGGACAGGGTTACCGGGGAGCTGTTTTTT.

This clone has a single count. V gene TRBV5-1 combines with J gene TRBJ2-5; a weak D match, TRBD1 (7 bases). The CDR3 runs 15 residues. Looked up from germline, CDR1 is SGHRS and CDR2 is YFSETQ. Deletions cut 4 bases from V and 2 bases from J, with 15 bases between. CDR3: CASSPWTGGQETQYF. Written as DNA, the CDR3 is TGCGCCAGCAGCCCATGGACAGGAGGGCAAGAGACCCAGTACTTC.

The chain combines TRBV4-3 with TRBJ1-3, with a possible D match to TRBD1 (5 bases). Trimming stripped 3 bases from V and 2 bases from J, with 11 bases between. Germline CDR1 reads LGHNA; CDR2 reads YSLEER. CDR3 length: 15 amino acids. CDR3 sequence: CASSQAAGAGNTIYF. The CDR3 DNA sequence: TGCGCCAGCAGCCAGGCTGCGGGGGCTGGAAACACCATATATTTT.

The chain couples TRBV7-2 to TRBJ2-2; the match to TRBD2 covers 7 bases. The CDR3 is made up of 18 amino acids. Germline CDR1 SGHTA, CDR2 FQGNSA. With 5 bases clipped from V and 0 bases from J, the junction kept 12 bases outside the gene matches. In DNA, the CDR3 is TGTGCCAGCAGCCAGGGCCTGGGGGGGTTGGCGAACACCGGGGAGCTGTTTTTT. Translating it yields CASSQGLGGLANTGELFF.

The chain links TRBV24-1 to TRBJ2-1; D unresolved. Trimming pared 5 bases from V and 0 bases from J, leaving 13 bases between. Germline V gene sequence: CDR1 KGHDR, CDR2 SFDVKD. The CDR3 has 16 residues. The CDR3 DNA is TGTGCCACCAGTGCGTCAGGCCCTTTCTCCTACAATGAGCAGTTCTTC. Translating it yields CATSASGPFSYNEQFF.

The CDR3, as DNA: TGTGCCAGCAGCCCCCCAATTCCGAGCCGAAAATACAATGAGCAGTTCTTC. This sequence encodes CASSPPIPSRKYNEQFF. The chain employs TRBV5-6 and TRBJ2-1, with unresolved D. CDR3 size: 17 residues. The germline gives CDR1 SGHDT, CDR2 YYEEEE. The V end lost 4 bases, the J end lost 4 bases, and 21 bases lay between the germline ends. Full variable domain (missing parts from reference TRBV5-6 and TRBJ2-1): DAGVTQSPTHLIKTRGQQVTLRCSPKSGHDTVSWYQQALGQGPQFIFQYYEEEERQRGNFPDRFSGHQFPNYSSELNVNALLLGDSALYLCASSPPIPSRKYNEQFFGPGTRLTVL.

The chain uses TRBV23-1 and TRBJ1-1; no firm D call. TRBV23-1 is identified as an open reading frame with a role that is uncertain. The V end lost 2 bases, the J end lost 8 bases, and 9 bases lay between the germline ends. This CDR3 comprises 12 residues. The CDR3 loop reads CASSQLRMEAFF. CDR3 in DNA: TGCGCCAGCAGTCAACTACGCATGGAAGCTTTCTTT.

The rearrangement uses TRBV12-3 or TRBV12-4 and TRBJ1-2; D ambiguous. The CDR3 is 12 amino acids. Deletions cut 8 bases from V and 8 bases from J, with 15 bases between. The CDR3 is CASGGVLGGYTF. CDR3 DNA: TGTGCCAGCGGTGGAGTCCTCGGGGGCTACACCTTC.